The entry below gives a single TCR beta chain sequence along with its context. These data come from a study of blood T cell repertoires in COVID-19. Study as a whole: T cells, B-cell-depleted T cells, or PBMCs supplied cDNA or gDNA.

Per the original methods: Reference gene primer amplification gave nucleated cell count estimates. TCRdb's copy holds only in-frame clones and misses some; the assay was immunoSEQ multiplex PCR. The V and J calls and the clone size are those of that table, but D and trimming were determined from the DNA. The sample contains roughly 42,000 clones, 88% of which appear only once. The germline CDR1 and CDR2 sequences are KGHDR and SFDVKD. The CDR3 is 14 amino acids. After removal of 5 bases from V and 4 bases from J, the junction contained 3 bases not matched to a gene. The clonotype was recovered from a human donor in a cohort sampled during active COVID-19. V and J are TRBV24-1 and TRBJ2-2, with TRBD2 identical over 7 bases. Sequences were obtained from peripheral blood. The CDR3 loop reads CATSGGRITGELFF. The CDR3 nucleotides read TGTGCCACCAGTGGCGGGAGAATCACCGGGGAGCTGTTTTTT.